This paragraph covers one T cell receptor beta chain sequence. The target antigen is unknown. This entry belongs to a study of monozygotic twins with inflammatory bowel disease. Whole-study findings and limits: Fewer clonotypes were shared with others by IBD patients than by healthy twins, especially with disease activity.

The CDR3 contains 11 residues. Germline V gene lookup returns CDR1 DFQATT and CDR2 SNEGSKA (reference sequence). Incorporation of UMIs carrying a 6-nucleotide sample barcode was performed by template switching. Using the 5' RACE reads, TCRdb records one entry per CDR3 protein without DNA. The repertoire table contains about 450,000 distinct CDR3 sequences. Sequencing was performed on blood. The sequence came from a human donor with ulcerative colitis or Crohn's disease, or a healthy co-twin of an affected twin (not recorded which). The V gene is TRBV20-1, the J gene TRBJ2-7. CDR3: CSAVHGDEQYF.